The rows below give T cell receptor beta chains drawn from one sample of a study of cytomegalovirus exposure and HLA in healthy donors. Some clones are missing from TCRdb's copy, which holds only in-frame ones; the method was immunoSEQ multiplex PCR. The table lists 100,000 to 150,000 clones, 95% to 97% of them singletons, with 1.7% in the top ten. The specimen was PBMCs. These receptors were collected from a young man in good health and CMV-seronegative. Each CDR3 is given without its conserved first and last residue. The order of the fields is V gene, CDR3 protein.

TRBV25-1	ASSEGSGSYNEQF
TRBV13	ASSWGQGNEQY
TRBV6-1	ASSEQGLTNEKLF
TRBV27	ASRLAGGPLNTQY
TRBV28	ASSPAGQGRANYGYT
TRBV5-1	ASSLVAVLSYNEQF
TRBV4-3	ATGGSIAGGTDTQY
TRBV18	ASSPPGLMNTEAF
TRBV30	AWRNRDDGNQPQH
TRBV5-1	ASSFRGANTGELF
TRBV7-9	ASSRTSGRATDTQY
TRBV4-3	ASSQAEIAGGNSYEQY
TRBV6-1	ASVGQSGNTIY
TRBV28	ASSKQTGGNQPQH
TRBV27	ASSPLPETNEKLF
TRBV9	ASSEPPGKNTEAF
TRBV14	ASGTTNTGELF
TRBV13	ASSSASGGTLSSYEQY
TRBV27	ASSLVSRRSEQY
TRBV27	ASGHPDRQYQETQY
TRBV7-2	ASSPRAGYYNEQF
TRBV6-1	AFGTTTLDEQF
TRBV18	ASSPVLQGGKTQY
TRBV19	ASSRTLAGGYT
TRBV4-3	ASSQGYSKYNEQF
TRBV7-3	ASREGQLNTEAF